A selection of T cell receptor beta chains follows, all from one sample in a study of early T cells in non-severe SARS-CoV-2 infection. TCRdb reprocessed the 5' RACE reads via MiXCR and lists one record per CDR3 protein. The sample gives under 45,000 distinct CDR3 sequences, 7.5% to 9% of which show up once; under 15% is in the top ten. The starting material was whole blood, obtained at baseline. The receptors were gathered from an adult who was a healthcare worker with PCR-confirmed SARS-CoV-2 infection or an uninfected control (not recorded which). Each CDR3 is given with its conserved first and last residue. Fields, in order: CDR3 DNA, CDR3 protein, clone size, J gene, V gene, D gene. D genes are given only for firm matches. Some rows mark clone size as missing; the rest say once, few, many or name a class of expanded clone.

TGCAGTGCTACGCCCCCTTCGGGGGGGGGCCTGGTAGATACGCAGTATTTT,CSATPPSGGGLVDTQYF,few,TRBJ2-3,TRBV20-1,TRBD2
TGTGCCAGCAGCTTATGGTCGGGGGGCCCCTTCCAAGAGACCCCGTACTTC,CASSLWSGGPFQETPYF,.,TRBJ2-5,TRBV7-9,.
TGTGCCAGCAGCTTACAGATGAATCAGCCCCAGCATTTT,CASSLQMNQPQHF,few,TRBJ1-5,TRBV3-1,.
TGTGCCAGCAGTTGGGGTGGCAGCACCTACGAGCAGTACTTC,CASSWGGSTYEQYF,few,TRBJ2-7,TRBV28,.
TGTGCCAGCAGCTTAGCGGTTACCGATAATTCACCCCTCCACTTT,CASSLAVTDNSPLHF,large,TRBJ1-6,TRBV7-2,.
TGTGCCAGCAACCGAGCGGGGGCCAACTACGAGCAGTACTTC,CASNRAGANYEQYF,few,TRBJ2-7,TRBV9,TRBD2
TGTGCCAGCAGCTTAGTAGGTTCGGCTAGCGGCACAGATACGCAGTATTTT,CASSLVGSASGTDTQYF,.,TRBJ2-3,TRBV11-2,.
TGCAGTGCACGCGATCCAAACACCATATATTTT,CSARDPNTIYF,few,TRBJ1-3,TRBV20-1,.
TGTGCCAGCAGTTCGGGCCCCGCCACTGAAGCTTTCTTT,CASSSGPATEAFF,many,TRBJ1-1,TRBV12-3/TRBV12-4,.
TGTGCCAGCTCACGGAACTCGGGGGGAACAGATACGCAGTATTTT,CASSRNSGGTDTQYF,few,TRBJ2-3,TRBV18,TRBD2
TGTGCCAGCAGCCTGGGGCCTCCTGGGGTAGGCACTGAAGCTTTCTTT,CASSLGPPGVGTEAFF,.,TRBJ1-1,TRBV7-3,.
TGTGCCAGCAGCTTGTCGATTAACTATGGCTACACCTTC,CASSLSINYGYTF,.,TRBJ1-2,TRBV7-2,.
TGCAGCGTTTGGGGGGACTCCACAGATACGCAGTATTTT,CSVWGDSTDTQYF,.,TRBJ2-3,TRBV29-1,.
TGTGCCAGCAGCAAAGAAGGCAGGGGGACCCTATTGTCCGGATCCACCTATGGCTACACCTTC,CASSKEGRGTLLSGSTYGYTF,few,TRBJ1-2,TRBV21-1,.
TGTGCCACCAGCAGGGACTTTTCCTACGAGCAGTACTTC,CATSRDFSYEQYF,.,TRBJ2-7,TRBV15,.
TGTGCCAGCAGCGCGCAGGGGTCCGGGGAGCTGTTTTTT,CASSAQGSGELFF,.,TRBJ2-2,TRBV7-6,.
TGCAGTGCTAGAGGCGCCAGGGTCTTAACAGATACGCAGTATTTT,CSARGARVLTDTQYF,few,TRBJ2-3,TRBV20-1,.
TGTGCCAGCAGCGTACAGGGGGGAGGCACAGATACGCAGTATTTT,CASSVQGGGTDTQYF,.,TRBJ2-3,TRBV9,.
TGTGCCAGCAGTGCGACGGGATACCAAGAGACCCAGTACTTC,CASSATGYQETQYF,.,TRBJ2-5,TRBV6-6,.
TGTGCCAGCAGCTTAGCTGGGGCCGGGGGCACTGAAGCTTTCTTT,CASSLAGAGGTEAFF,.,TRBJ1-1,TRBV7-9,.
TGTGCCAGCAGCTTTAGCGGCAATGAGCAGTTCTTC,CASSFSGNEQFF,.,TRBJ2-1,TRBV11-2,.
TGTGCCAGCAGCTTATTCCGTGGACAGAATCAGCCCCAGCATTTT,CASSLFRGQNQPQHF,many,TRBJ1-5,TRBV7-2,.
TGTGCCAGCAGTCGGGGACTAGCGGGGACAGGTACGCAGTATTTT,CASSRGLAGTGTQYF,once,TRBJ2-3,TRBV28,TRBD2